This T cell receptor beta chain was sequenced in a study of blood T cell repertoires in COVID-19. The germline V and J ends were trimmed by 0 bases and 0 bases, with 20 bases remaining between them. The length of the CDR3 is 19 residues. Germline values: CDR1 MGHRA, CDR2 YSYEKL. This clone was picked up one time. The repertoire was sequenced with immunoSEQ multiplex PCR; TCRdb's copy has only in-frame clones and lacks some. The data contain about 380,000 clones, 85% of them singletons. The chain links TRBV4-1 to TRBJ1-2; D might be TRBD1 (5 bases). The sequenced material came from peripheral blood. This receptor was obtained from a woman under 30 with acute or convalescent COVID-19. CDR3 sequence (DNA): TGCGCCAGCAGCCAAGACCCCCTCCCGTTGACAGAGGCTAACTATGGCTACACCTTC. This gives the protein CASSQDPLPLTEANYGYTF.